What follows are 17 T cell receptor beta chains derived from one specimen sequenced in a study of tumor-infiltrating lymphocytes in primary liver carcinoma. Scientists recovered RNA and DNA together from roughly 20-30 mg of unsorted bulk tissue. With approximately 470 ng total RNA as template and a constant-region primer, TCR beta cDNA was made. Nested multiplex PCR, run for three rounds with slightly modified ARM-PCR, yielded TCR beta libraries. The first two PCR rounds used TRBV1-TRBV30 forward primers with a C-beta reverse primer, 9 to 10 cycles each. MiXCR was run by TCRdb on the multiplex PCR reads, yielding one entry per CDR3 protein. The sample gives approximately 92,000 distinct CDR3 sequences, about three quarters of which show up once; around 9.1% is in the top ten. Input material: liver tumor tissue from sampling region 5. Indicated subset: tumor region T5, tumor centre. The receptors derive from a woman aged 60 to 75 with primary liver carcinoma and hepatitis B virus infection.

Notes on this clonotype: At one boundary the junction diverges from the germline segment, which might be a read error. J is TRBJ2-6 and V is TRBV6-5; a possible D gene is TRBD1 (6 bases). The CDR3 runs 17 residues. CDR1 is MNHEY and CDR2 is SVGAGI in the germline V gene. The CDR3 region has the DNA TGTGTCAGCAGCCACAGGGCAGGGGCCTCTGGGGCCAACGTCCTGACTTTC. This gives the protein CVSSHRAGASGANVLTF.

CDR3 nucleotides: TGCGCCAGCAGTCTGCGACAGGGCGGCACTGAAGCTTTCTTT. Its protein product is CASSLRQGGTEAFF. The V call is TRBV4-1, the J call TRBJ1-1; 7 nucleotides align to TRBD1. CDR1 MGHRA and CDR2 YSYEKL come from the germline V gene. CDR3 length: 14 amino acids. V gave up 6 bases and J gave up 4 bases; unmatched junction bases: 8.

As regards this clonotype: Being one base from a much bigger clone, this may be a read error. The genes are TRBV5-6 and TRBJ2-1; D gene unclear. V lost 3 bases to trimming and J lost 1 base, with 17 bases between them. This CDR3 has 17 amino acids. CDR1 and CDR2 (germline): SGHDT, YYEEEE. In nucleotides, the CDR3 is TGTGCCAGCAGCTCCCTATGTAAGACCCGTTCCTACAATGAGCAGTTCTTC. Translated, it gives CASSSLCKTRSYNEQFF. The whole variable domain, remainder taken from reference TRBV5-6 and TRBJ2-1, is DAGVTQSPTHLIKTRGQQVTLRCSPKSGHDTVSWYQQALGQGPQFIFQYYEEEERQRGNFPDRFSGHQFPNYSSELNVNALLLGDSALYLCASSSLCKTRSYNEQFFGPGTRLTVL.

V is TRBV11-2 and J is TRBJ2-1; 11 bases match TRBD2. In germline, CDR1 is SGHAT, CDR2 FQNNGV. V was pared by 5 bases and J by 8 bases, with 14 bases of the junction left unmatched. The CDR3 has 17 amino acids. The CDR3 bases are TGTGCCAGCAGCCCCCGACTAGCGGGATGGCCGGGGGATGAGCAGTTCTTC. Protein product: CASSPRLAGWPGDEQFF. Looking up the rest from reference TRBV11-2 and TRBJ2-1 gives the full variable domain: EAGVAQSPRYKIIEKRQSVAFWCNPISGHATLYWYQQILGQGPKLLIQFQNNGVVDDSQLPKDRFSAERLKGVDSTLKIQPAKLEDSAVYLCASSPRLAGWPGDEQFFGPGTRLTVL.

The chain carries TRBV29-1 and TRBJ1-5, with D maybe TRBD1 (6 bases). Germline V gene lookup returns CDR1 SQVTM and CDR2 ANQGSEA. V lost 6 bases and J 7 bases, leaving 16 bases between the germline ends. The CDR3 is 13 residues long. The CDR3 is CSVLASGGQPQHF. The DNA of the CDR3 is TGCAGCGTCTTAGCTTCTGGGGGCCAGCCCCAGCATTTT.

The rearrangement joins TRBV10-3 to TRBJ2-7, with D possibly being TRBD2 (6 bases). This CDR3 is 13 amino acids long. In germline, CDR1 is ENHRY, CDR2 SYGVKD. The V and J ends lost 6 bases and 0 bases respectively, with 9 bases between them. The CDR3 DNA reads TGTGCCATCAGCCGGGACTTCTCCTACGAGCAGTACTTC. Its translation: CAISRDFSYEQYF.

On this clonotype itself: One end of the junction fails to match germline, which may point to a read error. The rearrangement links TRBV6-5 to TRBJ2-1; no firm D call. Germline V gene data show CDR1 as MNHEY and CDR2 as SVGAGI. The CDR3 runs to 15 residues. The CDR3 nucleotides are TGTGCCAGCAGTTACTCGCCCTCTATCTACAATGAGCAGTTCTTT. Amino acids: CASSYSPSIYNEQFF.

Points on this clonotype: A junction boundary mismatches the germline segment, possibly from a read error. This chain connects TRBV29-1 to TRBJ2-1, with 7 nucleotides matching TRBD2. CDR3 length: 15 amino acids. Germline CDR1 is SQVTM and CDR2 is ANQGSEA. CDR3: CGVGGSSGTYNEQFF. As DNA, the CDR3 is TGCGGCGTTGGGGGGTCTAGCGGAACATACAATGAGCAATTCTTC.

Comment on this clonotype: Germline and junction disagree at one end, which may indicate a read error. V gene TRBV28 combines with J gene TRBJ2-1; D might be TRBD2 (6 bases). The germline CDR1 and CDR2 sequences are MDHEN and SYDVKM. This CDR3 comprises 17 residues. This CDR3 reads CASSLGTLVFSYNKQFF. The CDR3 coding sequence is TGTGCCAGCAGTTTAGGGACTCTTGTCTTCTCCTACAATAAGCAGTTCTTC.

In this sample, this clonotype turned up many times. The rearrangement links TRBV5-4 to TRBJ2-1; 10 nucleotides agree with TRBD1. V shed 0 bases and J 7 bases; nucleotides not matched to a gene: 7. The CDR3 consists of 16 residues. The germline V gene encodes CDR1 SGHNT and CDR2 YYREEE (reference sequence). The DNA for the CDR3 is TGTGCCAGCAGCTTGGGTGGACAGGGGGATGGTAATGAGCAGTTCTTC. Its protein product is CASSLGGQGDGNEQFF.

A word on this clonotype: Since a much larger clone is just one base distant, this may be a read error. The chain carries TRBV5-1 and TRBJ2-1; the match to TRBD2 covers 15 bases. The CDR3 covers 16 residues. After removal of 4 bases from V and 6 bases from J, the junction contained 5 bases not matched to a gene. Germline assignment: CDR1 SGHRS and CDR2 YFSETQ. Here the CDR3 DNA reads TGCGCCAGCAGCAAGGGACTAGCGGGAGGAAGCAATGAGCAGTTCTTC. Translation: CASSKGLAGGSNEQFF.

On this clonotype: One end of the junction fails to match germline, which may point to a read error. The chain is built from TRBV12-3 or TRBV12-4 and TRBJ1-2, with 7 bases matching TRBD1. This CDR3 spans 12 amino acids. The CDR3 protein is CASSPTGRDYTF. The CDR3 DNA reads as TGTGCCAGCAGTCCGACAGGGAGAGACTACACCTTT.

In the case of this clonotype: Just one base apart from a much larger clone, this may be a read error. CDR3 loop: CASRGSTQSAYTGTQYF. The CDR3 region has the DNA TGTGCCAGCAGGGGGTCTACCCAGTCCGCCTACACAGGTACGCAGTATTTT. The chain employs TRBV5-4 and TRBJ2-3; a weak D match, TRBD1 (5 bases). Germline V gene lookup returns CDR1 SGHNT and CDR2 YYREEE (reference sequence). The CDR3 has 17 residues.

On this clonotype: At one end the junction does not follow the germline gene, possibly because of a read error. The gene calls are TRBV5-6 and TRBJ2-3; tentative D call: TRBD2 (6 bases). Germline V gives CDR1 SGHDT, CDR2 YYEEEE. This CDR3 comprises 16 residues. CDR3 bases: TGTGGCAGCAGCTTGGTCGGAGGGCCGAAGACGGATACGCAGTATTTT. Translating it yields CGSSLVGGPKTDTQYF.

This clonotype was seen only a few times. A much larger clone differs from this one at a single base, so this may be a read error. This sequence joins TRBV6-5 and TRBJ2-1, with a tentative D call TRBD1 (5 bases). This CDR3 has 13 amino acids. From germline, CDR1 is MNHEY and CDR2 SVGAGI. DNA of the CDR3: TGTGCCAGCCAGGGCACCTTCTACAATAAGCAGTTCTTC. Its protein product is CASQGTFYNKQFF.

The chain links TRBV7-9 to TRBJ1-1; perhaps TRBD1 as D (5 bases). CDR1 is SEHNR and CDR2 is FQNEAQ in the germline V gene (reference sequence). Trimming removed 7 bases at V and 5 bases at J, with 20 bases between. The CDR3 covers 15 residues. CDR3 region: CASNFGDRGKTEAFF. The CDR3 coding sequence is TGTGCCAGCAACTTCGGGGACCGGGGGAAGACTGAAGCTTTCTTT. Full variable domain (remainder filled in from reference TRBV7-9 and TRBJ1-1): DTGVSQNPRHKITKRGQNVTFRCDPISEHNRLYWYRQTLGQGPEFLTYFQNEAQLEKSRLLSDRFSAERPKGSFSTLEIQRTEQGDSAMYLCASNFGDRGKTEAFFGQGTRLTVV.

Concerning this clonotype itself: An end of the junction differs from the germline gene, which may be a read error. This rearrangement joins TRBV29-1 to TRBJ1-1; D unresolved. From germline, CDR1 is SQVTM and CDR2 ANQGSEA. The CDR3 has 12 residues. The CDR3 sequence: CTQLNLNTGAFF. The DNA for the CDR3 is TGCACCCAACTTAACCTGAACACTGGAGCTTTCTTT.